Detailed here is one T cell receptor beta chain. Its matching antigen is unknown. The sample comes from a study of cytomegalovirus exposure and HLA in healthy donors. Notes on the study in general: Later, TCR association rates were found to vary by HLA locus, highest for DRB1 and lowest for HLA-C. Within a later analysis, the majority of CMV-associated TCR beta chains appeared HLA-restricted.

The CDR3 runs 13 residues. Looked up from germline, CDR1 is SGHNT and CDR2 is YYREEE (reference sequence). In the PCR, 60 Vbeta and 13 Jbeta primers were used. In the authors' methods: There were tens of millions of unique TCR beta chains by a later count, and some 10 million of them were shared. Here immunoSEQ multiplex PCR was the method, and the copy in TCRdb shows in-frame clones only, minus some. D and trimming were read from the DNA, whereas the V and J calls and clone size are those reported in that table. This sample carries some 60,000 clones, about four fifths of them seen once, and the ten largest clones take 1.7%.

Sequences were obtained from PBMCs. The clonotype comes from a man in his forties in good health and CMV-seronegative. This rearrangement joins TRBV5-4 to TRBJ2-5; a weak D match, TRBD1 (6 bases). The J call is uncertain, as TRBJ2-7 better fits the DNA end. CDR3 sequence reads: CASSPTGFGEQYF. The CDR3 nucleotides are TGTGCCAGCAGCCCGACAGGTTTCGGCGAGCAGTACTTC.